This is a list of T cell receptor beta chains from one sample in a study of CD8+ T cells in alopecia areata. Method: immunoSEQ multiplex PCR; TCRdb's copy keeps in-frame clones and lacks some. The table has roughly 150,000 clones, 58% seen once. The starting material was CD4+ T cells sorted from blood, obtained at week 0. These receptors all come from a human donor with alopecia areata. The CDR3 runs from the conserved cysteine through the conserved F or W. A D gene is named only where the DNA matches it firmly. Clone size is shown for a subset of rows, as once, few, many or a class of expanded clone.

J	V	D	size	DNA	CDR3
TRBJ2-5	TRBV5-1	NA	NA	TGCGCCAGCAGCCTCCCTAGCGTTCAAGAGACCCAGTACTTC	CASSLPSVQETQYF
TRBJ2-5	TRBV7-9	NA	NA	TGTGCCAGCAGCGCAAATACGGAGACCCAGTACTTC	CASSANTETQYF
TRBJ2-7	TRBV4-2	NA	NA	TGTGCCAGCAGCCAAGTACAGGACGAGCAGTACTTC	CASSQVQDEQYF
TRBJ2-1	TRBV2	TRBD2	NA	TGTGCCAGCAGGGTTAGTACCGGGACTAGCGGATACAATGAGCAGTTCTTC	CASRVSTGTSGYNEQFF
TRBJ1-2	TRBV4-1	NA	few	TGCGCCAGCAGCTCTACCCGGCAGCCCTCCTATGGCTACACCTTC	CASSSTRQPSYGYTF
TRBJ2-1	TRBV4-2	TRBD2	NA	TGTGCCAGCACCCCCTTGGGACTAGCGGGGGGTAATGAGCAGTTCTTC	CASTPLGLAGGNEQFF
TRBJ2-6	TRBV19	NA	few	TGTGCCAGTAGTGGTGGGGCAGTGTTCTCTGGGGCCAACGTCCTGACTTTC	CASSGGAVFSGANVLTF
TRBJ2-5	TRBV27	NA	NA	TGTGCCAGCAGTACCCGACAGCACCAAGAGACCCAGTACTTC	CASSTRQHQETQYF
TRBJ2-2	TRBV7-2	NA	NA	TGTGCCAGCAGCCGAACAGGGTTAAACACCGGGGAGCTGTTTTTT	CASSRTGLNTGELFF
TRBJ1-5	TRBV20-1	NA	NA	TGCAGTGCAGGTAGTCAGCCCCAGCATTTT	CSAGSQPQHF
TRBJ2-1	TRBV10-3	NA	NA	TGTGCCACCGTAGCGGTGGGGACGCCTGCGGAGCAGTTCTTC	CATVAVGTPAEQFF
TRBJ2-7	TRBV5-6	NA	NA	TGTGCCAGCAGCTTAGTGGAGCCCCGGTCGCGCGAGCAGTACTTC	CASSLVEPRSREQYF
TRBJ2-5	TRBV5-1	TRBD2	NA	TGCGCCAGCAGCTATACTAGCGGGGGGGCCCGAGAGACCCAGTACTTC	CASSYTSGGARETQYF
TRBJ2-2	TRBV2	NA	NA	TGTGCCAGCAGTTACCACGGGGAGCTGTTTTTT	CASSYHGELFF
TRBJ1-2	TRBV29-1	NA	NA	TGCAGCGTTGAAAAAGATTTCTATGGCTACACCTTC	CSVEKDFYGYTF
TRBJ1-2	TRBV2	NA	NA	TGTGCCAGCAGTCCCTCCGGACGTGGCTACACCTTC	CASSPSGRGYTF
TRBJ2-5	TRBV30	NA	NA	TGTGCCTGGAGACCCATACTAGCTGGTGAGACCCAGTACTTC	CAWRPILAGETQYF
TRBJ2-1	TRBV29-1	TRBD1	NA	TGCAGCGGGGCCTTACAGGGGCCTGAGCAGTTCTTC	CSGALQGPEQFF
TRBJ1-1	TRBV5-4	NA	NA	TGTGCCAGCAGCTTGGATAACCGAAAGAACACTGAAGCTTTCTTT	CASSLDNRKNTEAFF
TRBJ2-6	TRBV10-3	NA	NA	TGTGCCATCAGTGGGACAGCTGGGGCCAACGTCCTGACTTTC	CAISGTAGANVLTF
TRBJ2-1	TRBV5-6	NA	NA	TGTGCCAGCAGCTTGTTCGGGGTGCTGAGCTCCTACAATGAGCAGTTCTTC	CASSLFGVLSSYNEQFF
TRBJ1-5	TRBV30	NA	NA	TGTGCCTGGAAGTCTTCCGGGCAGCCCCAGCATTTT	CAWKSSGQPQHF
TRBJ2-7	TRBV4-3	NA	NA	TGCGCCAGCAGCCAAGGGCTACCCAACGGGATGCAGTACTTC	CASSQGLPNGMQYF
TRBJ2-1	TRBV7-8	NA	few	TGTGCCAGCAGCTTAGCGAGGCTCACCAGGAAGGGCAATGAGCAGTTCTTC	CASSLARLTRKGNEQFF
TRBJ2-2	TRBV2	NA	NA	TGTGCCAGCAGTGAGGGCAGGAACACCGGGGAGCTGTTTTTT	CASSEGRNTGELFF
TRBJ2-1	TRBV7-2	NA	few	TGTGCCAGCAGCTTACAGGGGTACGAGCAGTTCTTC	CASSLQGYEQFF
TRBJ2-5	TRBV6-5	NA	few	TGTGCCAGCAGATCATCCGGGACACCCCAAGAGACCCAGTACTTC	CASRSSGTPQETQYF
TRBJ2-5	TRBV7-9	NA	few	TGTGCCAGCAGCCCAACCGGCACTGGTGAGACCCAGTACTTC	CASSPTGTGETQYF
TRBJ2-5	TRBV18	NA	NA	TGTGCCAGCTCCTCAGACCAACAAGAGACCCAGTACTTC	CASSSDQQETQYF
TRBJ2-1	TRBV29-1	NA	NA	TGCAGCGTGGCCGGGACATCCTACGACAATGAGCAGTTCTTC	CSVAGTSYDNEQFF
TRBJ1-1	TRBV29-1	NA	few	TGCAGCGTTGTACGGGGGGTGAACACTGAAGCTTTCTTT	CSVVRGVNTEAFF
TRBJ2-1	TRBV19	TRBD2	NA	TGTGCCAGTAGTCACAGCGGGGGGGCCTTAAGTTACAATGAGCAGTTCTTC	CASSHSGGALSYNEQFF
TRBJ2-5	TRBV2	TRBD2	few	TGTGCCAGCAGTTCTCCTAGCGGGGGGGCACAAGAGACCCAGTACTTC	CASSSPSGGAQETQYF
TRBJ1-5	TRBV19	TRBD1	NA	TGTGCCAGTAGTATAGGTAGGGGGCCCAATCAGCCCCAGCATTTT	CASSIGRGPNQPQHF
TRBJ2-1	TRBV2	TRBD2	NA	TGTGCCAGCCGGGACTATACTTACAATGAGCAGTTCTTC	CASRDYTYNEQFF
TRBJ1-3	TRBV30	NA	NA	TGTGCCTGGAGTCACGGGAGAGGAAACACCATATATTTT	CAWSHGRGNTIYF
TRBJ2-1	TRBV6-5	NA	few	TGTGCCAGCAGTTACGGACAGTACAATGAGCAGTTCTTC	CASSYGQYNEQFF
TRBJ2-3	TRBV7-2	NA	NA	TGTGCCAGCAGCCGGACTTTTTCGGGAGATACGCAGTATTTT	CASSRTFSGDTQYF
TRBJ2-1	TRBV10-3	NA	NA	TGTGCCATCAAAGCACTACAGATGGGGAATGAGCAGTTCTTC	CAIKALQMGNEQFF
TRBJ1-5	TRBV6-6	NA	NA	TGTGCCACCGAAACGGCACACAATCGGCCCCAGCATTTT	CATETAHNRPQHF
TRBJ1-5	TRBV19	NA	NA	TGTGCCAGTACCTTGGAGCCTGAGAGGCGTCAGCCCCAGCATTTT	CASTLEPERRQPQHF